Each of the 28 T cell receptor beta chains below was sequenced from the same sample in a study of cytomegalovirus exposure and HLA in healthy donors. Primers included in the PCR were 60 Vbeta and 13 Jbeta primers. The repertoire was sequenced with immunoSEQ multiplex PCR; TCRdb's copy has only in-frame clones and lacks some. The sample holds about 55,000 clones, roughly 85% seen once. Sequenced: PBMCs. The source of these receptors is a man aged 25 to 40 in good health and CMV-seronegative.

The chain recombines TRBV28 with TRBJ1-1; D is undetermined. CDR1 is MDHEN, CDR2 SYDVKM, per germline. The CDR3 length is 18 residues. V was clipped by 2 bases and J by 0 bases, with 19 bases between them. The chain's CDR3 is CASSLVTAGGQLNTEAFF. As DNA, the CDR3 is TGTGCCAGCAGTTTAGTCACCGCGGGAGGCCAATTGAACACTGAAGCTTTCTTT. The complete variable domain, with remaining parts taken from reference TRBV28 and TRBJ1-1, reads DVKVTQSSRYLVKRTGEKVFLECVQDMDHENMFWYRQDPGLGLRLIYFSYDVKMKEKGDIPEGYSVSREKKERFSLILESASTNQTSMYLCASSLVTAGGQLNTEAFFGQGTRLTVV.

The CDR3 spells CASSPGTSGYTGELFF. CDR3 in DNA: TGTGCCAGCTCACCAGGGACTAGCGGATACACCGGGGAGCTGTTTTTT. The rearrangement links TRBV18 to TRBJ2-2, with 11 bases identical to TRBD2. Germline-derived CDR1 and CDR2 are KGHSH and LQKENI. V lost 2 bases to trimming and J lost 3 bases; unmatched junction nucleotides: 2. This CDR3 is 16 amino acids long. Full variable domain (remainder filled in from reference TRBV18 and TRBJ2-2): NAGVMQNPRHLVRRRGQEARLRCSPMKGHSHVYWYRQLPEEGLKFMVYLQKENIIDESGMPKERFSAEFPKEGPSILRIQQVVRGDSAAYFCASSPGTSGYTGELFFGEGSRLTVL.

The genes are TRBV25-1 and TRBJ2-5; TRBD1 matches at 7 bases. Germline CDR1 MGHDK, CDR2 SYGVNS. The V segment lost 1 base and the J segment 7 bases; nucleotides outside the gene matches: 6. The CDR3 is 14 residues long. Here the CDR3 DNA reads TGTGCCAGCAGTGAATTGAAGGGGGCAGGGACCCAGTACTTC. This translates into CASSELKGAGTQYF.

J is TRBJ1-2 and V is TRBV7-3; perhaps TRBD1 as D (6 bases). CDR1 and CDR2 (germline): SGHTA, FQGTGA. Trimming shortened V by 4 bases and J by 3 bases, and 6 bases separated the two germline ends. The CDR3 runs to 12 residues. CDR3: CASSSGDYGYTF. CDR3 DNA sequence: TGTGCCAGCAGCTCAGGGGACTATGGCTACACCTTC.

V usage is TRBV30 and J usage is TRBJ2-7; D call uncertain. The V gene lost 2 bases and the J gene lost 2 bases, with 13 bases spanning the gap. The CDR3 sequence is 14 residues long. CDR1 is GTSNPN and CDR2 is SVGIG in the germline V gene (reference sequence). This chain's CDR3 is CAWSRLAVTYEQYF. CDR3 nucleotide sequence: TGTGCCTGGAGTCGACTTGCGGTGACCTACGAGCAGTACTTC.

The V call is TRBV28, the J call TRBJ1-4; TRBD1 aligns across 7 bases. V was clipped by 6 bases and J by 8 bases; unmatched bases: 15. CDR1 MDHEN and CDR2 SYDVKM come from the germline V gene. This CDR3 comprises 16 residues. This CDR3 is CASRDSLQGIGEKLFF. For the CDR3, the DNA is TGTGCCAGCAGAGACTCTCTACAGGGGATAGGAGAAAAACTGTTTTTT. The entire variable domain, with the rest obtained from reference TRBV28 and TRBJ1-4, is as follows: DVKVTQSSRYLVKRTGEKVFLECVQDMDHENMFWYRQDPGLGLRLIYFSYDVKMKEKGDIPEGYSVSREKKERFSLILESASTNQTSMYLCASRDSLQGIGEKLFFGSGTQLSVL.

The gene calls are TRBV7-9 and TRBJ2-7; 9 nucleotides agree with TRBD2. The CDR3 totals 16 residues. Trimming took 5 bases from V and 6 from J; bases not matched to a gene: 14. CDR1 SEHNR and CDR2 FQNEAQ come from the germline V gene (reference sequence). CDR3 in DNA: TGTGCCAGCAGCCTTCAATCGCGGGGGGGCCTAGGCGAGCAGTACTTC. Protein sequence: CASSLQSRGGLGEQYF. Combining the CDR3 with reference TRBV7-9 and TRBJ2-7 gives the whole variable domain DTGVSQNPRHKITKRGQNVTFRCDPISEHNRLYWYRQTLGQGPEFLTYFQNEAQLEKSRLLSDRFSAERPKGSFSTLEIQRTEQGDSAMYLCASSLQSRGGLGEQYFGPGTRLTVT.

A single count supports this clone. The chain has TRBV6-5 and TRBJ1-3; D possibly corresponds to TRBD1 (5 bases). Germline values: CDR1 MNHEY, CDR2 SVGAGI. The V and J ends lost 6 bases and 4 bases respectively, with 13 bases between them. The CDR3 extends over 14 amino acids. The CDR3 sequence is CASRTDRKGNTIYF. The DNA of the CDR3 is TGTGCCAGCAGAACAGACAGAAAAGGAAACACCATATATTTT.

The chain has TRBV15 and TRBJ2-1; 10 bases agree with TRBD2. Germline CDR1 and CDR2: LNHNV and YYDKDF (reference sequence). CDR3 size: 17 residues. V was clipped by 1 base and J by 0 bases; unmatched bases: 3. The CDR3, as DNA: TGTGCCACCAGCAGAGGTATAGCGGGAGGCTCCTACAATGAGCAGTTCTTC. Residues: CATSRGIAGGSYNEQFF.

The rearrangement joins TRBV5-1 to TRBJ1-4, with 11 bases that match TRBD1. V was pared by 4 bases and J by 6 bases, with 2 bases of the junction left unmatched. The CDR3 extends over 14 amino acids. Germline CDR1 SGHRS, CDR2 YFSETQ. CDR3 in amino acids: CASSRTGGYEKLFF. The DNA for the CDR3 is TGCGCCAGCAGCCGGACAGGGGGCTATGAAAAACTGTTTTTT.

The V call is TRBV28, the J call TRBJ1-2; D possibly corresponds to TRBD1 (5 bases). With 2 bases removed from V and 3 bases from J, the gap between germline ends came to 10 bases. Germline CDR1 is MDHEN and CDR2 is SYDVKM. The CDR3 sequence is 14 residues long. CDR3 residues: CASSLGTGDYGYTF. Written as DNA, the CDR3 is TGTGCCAGCAGTTTAGGGACGGGAGACTATGGCTACACCTTC.

V gene TRBV6-5 combines with J gene TRBJ2-5; unclear D gene. TRBJ2-7 explains the end of the DNA better; the J call may be wrong. The CDR3 is 14 amino acids. CDR1 MNHEY and CDR2 SVGAGI come from the germline V gene. This chain's CDR3 is CASSYSRKSYEQYF. DNA for the CDR3: TGTGCCAGCAGTTACTCGAGAAAAAGCTACGAGCAGTACTTC.

This clone appeared a few times. The V gene is TRBV7-9, the J gene TRBJ2-3; perhaps TRBD2 as D (5 bases). V dropped 1 base and J dropped 3 bases, with 11 bases sitting between them. Germline CDR1 is SEHNR and CDR2 is FQNEAQ (reference sequence). CDR3 size: 15 residues. The chain's CDR3 is CASSLDVTGTDTQYF. The DNA for the CDR3 is TGTGCCAGCAGCTTAGACGTGACGGGGACAGATACGCAGTATTTT.

This clone was detected only a few times. The genes are TRBV7-2 and TRBJ1-1; D remains unclear. Germline V gene lookup returns CDR1 SGHTA and CDR2 FQGNSA. This CDR3 is 12 amino acids long. V lost 3 bases to trimming and J lost 0 bases, with 2 bases between them. CDR3 nucleotide sequence: TGTGCCAGCAGCTTCTTGAACACTGAAGCTTTCTTT. Its translation: CASSFLNTEAFF.

This clone has just a few counts. The chain links TRBV7-2 to TRBJ2-1, with 8 nucleotides matching TRBD1. Trimming took 3 bases from V and 9 from J; bases not matched to a gene: 10. Germline CDR1 and CDR2: SGHTA and FQGNSA. There are 15 residues in the CDR3. The CDR3 loop is CASSFGQGGRGEQFF. The CDR3 DNA is TGTGCCAGCAGCTTTGGACAGGGAGGTCGAGGTGAGCAGTTCTTC. Full variable domain (missing parts from reference TRBV7-2 and TRBJ2-1): GAGVSQSPSNKVTEKGKDVELRCDPISGHTALYWYRQSLGQGLEFLIYFQGNSAPDKSGLPSDRFSAERTGGSVSTLTIQRTQQEDSAVYLCASSFGQGGRGEQFFGPGTRLTVL.

This chain joins TRBV6-5 and TRBJ2-4, with 9 positions matching TRBD1. With V trimmed by 5 bases and J by 7 bases, 6 bases remained unmatched. The length of the CDR3 is 14 residues. Germline loops: CDR1 MNHEY, CDR2 SVGAGI. The CDR3 nucleotides read TGTGCCAGCAGTCGGTGGGACAGGGTGAACATTCAGTACTTC. It encodes CASSRWDRVNIQYF.

V usage is TRBV30 and J usage is TRBJ1-1; TRBD1 might be the D (6 bases). The V gene lost 3 bases and the J gene lost 3 bases, with 11 bases spanning the gap. This CDR3 contains 13 residues. CDR1 is GTSNPN and CDR2 is SVGIG in the germline V gene (reference sequence). CDR3 bases: TGTGCCTGGAGCCGCAGGGGTTACACTGAAGCTTTCTTT. Its protein product is CAWSRRGYTEAFF. Filled out from reference TRBV30 and TRBJ1-1, the complete variable domain reads SQTIHQWPATLVQPVGSPLSLECTVEGTSNPNLYWYRQAAGRGLQLLFYSVGIGQISSEVPQNLSASRPQDRQFILSSKKLLLSDSGFYLCAWSRRGYTEAFFGQGTRLTVV.

Turning to this clone: An end of the junction differs from the germline gene, which may be a read error. The CDR3 loop reads CASSEFWTSGSSMSF. The CDR3 nucleotides read TGCGCCAGCAGTGAGTTCTGGACTAGCGGGAGCTCGATGTCTTTC. The V and J genes are TRBV10-2 and TRBJ2-7; 13 bases are a match to TRBD2. The germline V gene encodes CDR1 WSHSY and CDR2 SAAADI. The CDR3 consists of 15 residues.

As concerns this clone: Other DNA variants within this sample encode the same CDR3. This rearrangement joins TRBV30 to TRBJ1-6; D unclear. Germline lookup yields CDR1 GTSNPN and CDR2 SVGIG (reference sequence). The CDR3 runs to 13 residues. V gave up 4 bases and J gave up 5 bases, with 9 bases separating them. In DNA form, the CDR3 reads TGTGCCTGGACCATGCGAAATAATTCACCCCTCCACTTT. This codes for CAWTMRNNSPLHF.

CDR3 residues: CASSPTSRGQYF. CDR3 DNA: TGTGCCAGCAGCCCTACCTCTCGGGGGCAGTATTTT. The chain is built from TRBV14 and TRBJ2-3, with D maybe TRBD2 (5 bases). V was shortened by 4 bases and J by 11 bases, with 13 bases between the two germline ends. The germline gives CDR1 SGHDN, CDR2 FVKESK. The CDR3 totals 12 residues. Filled out from reference TRBV14 and TRBJ2-3, the complete variable domain reads EAGVTQFPSHSVIEKGQTVTLRCDPISGHDNLYWYRRVMGKEIKFLLHFVKESKQDESGMPNNRFLAERTGGTYSTLKVQPAELEDSGVYFCASSPTSRGQYFGPGTRLTVL.

V usage is TRBV29-1 and J usage is TRBJ1-1; weak D call: TRBD1 (6 bases). This CDR3 region has 14 residues. The germline CDR1 and CDR2 sequences are SQVTM and ANQGSEA. V was cut by 7 bases and J by 8 bases, with 23 bases left in between. CDR3 in DNA: TGCAGCGCCCACAGGGATCACCTTAAAACGGAAGCTTTCTTT. This encodes CSAHRDHLKTEAFF.

V is TRBV13 and J is TRBJ2-5; 14 bases agree with TRBD2. Germline assignment: CDR1 PRHDT and CDR2 FYEKMQ (reference sequence). V gave up 2 bases and J gave up 4 bases; unmatched junction bases: 18. The CDR3 consists of 21 residues. CDR3 DNA: TGTGCCAGCAGCTTACCCCAAGACGAGACTAGCGGGAGGGCCGAGGGAGAGACCCAGTACTTC. It encodes CASSLPQDETSGRAEGETQYF.

This clone is a singleton in its sample. This chain joins TRBV10-3 and TRBJ1-2, with 7 bases lining up with TRBD1. V lost 9 bases, J lost 5 bases, and 9 bases stayed unmatched. This CDR3 region has 13 residues. CDR1 is ENHRY, CDR2 SYGVKD, per germline. Here the CDR3 DNA reads TGTGCCATTGGGCAGGGGGGACTTTATGGCTACACCTTC. Protein product: CAIGQGGLYGYTF.

The chain links TRBV18 to TRBJ2-3; 9 positions agree with TRBD1. Trimming cost V 4 bases and J 7 bases; bases outside gene matches: 12. CDR3 size: 16 residues. In germline, CDR1 is KGHSH, CDR2 LQKENI. The CDR3 DNA reads as TGTGCCAGCTCACAGGACAGGGGCACAATCCTGAATACGCAGTATTTT. This codes for CASSQDRGTILNTQYF.

The rearrangement links TRBV5-4 to TRBJ1-1; 7 nucleotides align to TRBD1. Trimming removed 4 bases from V and 4 bases from J; junction bases left unmatched: 10. CDR3 length: 15 amino acids. Germline V gene sequence: CDR1 SGHNT, CDR2 YYREEE (reference sequence). This chain's CDR3 is CASSARQGEGTEAFF. CDR3 in DNA: TGTGCCAGCAGCGCACGACAGGGAGAGGGCACTGAAGCTTTCTTT.

The chain combines TRBV5-6 with TRBJ2-5, with 8 bases lining up with TRBD1. The V and J ends lost 1 base and 5 bases, in that order; junction bases with no gene match: 4. The CDR3 is made up of 14 amino acids. Germline V gives CDR1 SGHDT, CDR2 YYEEEE. The CDR3 loop reads CASSLRQGLETQYF. The CDR3 coding sequence is TGTGCCAGCAGCTTGAGACAGGGGTTGGAGACCCAGTACTTC.

V usage is TRBV6-1 and J usage is TRBJ2-2; 8 nucleotides agree with TRBD1. V lost 6 bases to trimming and J lost 11 bases; unmatched junction nucleotides: 11. The CDR3 consists of 14 residues. Germline CDR1 reads MNHNS; CDR2 reads SASEGT. DNA of the CDR3: TGTGCCAGCAGAGAACAAATAACAGGGGGAGAGCTGTTTTTT. Translation: CASREQITGGELFF.

The chain employs TRBV19 and TRBJ2-7; TRBD1 matches 12 bases. Trimming took 5 bases from V and 4 from J; bases not matched to a gene: 6. The CDR3 is 15 amino acids. Germline assignment: CDR1 LNHDA and CDR2 SQIVND (reference sequence). The CDR3 DNA reads as TGTGCCAGTAGTCCCCGGGACAGGGGGCCTTACGAGCAGTACTTC. This sequence encodes CASSPRDRGPYEQYF.